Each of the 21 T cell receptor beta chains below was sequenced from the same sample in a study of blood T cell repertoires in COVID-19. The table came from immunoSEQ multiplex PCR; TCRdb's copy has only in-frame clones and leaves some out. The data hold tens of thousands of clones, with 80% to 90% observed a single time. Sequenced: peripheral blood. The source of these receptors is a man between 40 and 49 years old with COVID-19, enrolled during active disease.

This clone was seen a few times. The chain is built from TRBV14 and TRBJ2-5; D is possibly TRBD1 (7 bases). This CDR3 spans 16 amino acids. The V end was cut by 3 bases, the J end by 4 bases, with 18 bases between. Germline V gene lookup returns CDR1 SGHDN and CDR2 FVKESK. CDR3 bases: TGTGCCAGCAGCCAGGGCAGGGGGGCCGGAGTAGAGACCCAGTACTTC. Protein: CASSQGRGAGVETQYF. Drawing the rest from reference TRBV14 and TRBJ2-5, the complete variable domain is EAGVTQFPSHSVIEKGQTVTLRCDPISGHDNLYWYRRVMGKEIKFLLHFVKESKQDESGMPNNRFLAERTGGTYSTLKVQPAELEDSGVYFCASSQGRGAGVETQYFGPGTRLLVL.

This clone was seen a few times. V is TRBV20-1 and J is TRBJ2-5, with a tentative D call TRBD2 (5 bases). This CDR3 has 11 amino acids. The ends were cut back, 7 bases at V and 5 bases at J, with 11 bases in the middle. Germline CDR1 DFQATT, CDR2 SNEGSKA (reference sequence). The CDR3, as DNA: TGCAGTGTCGAACTAGGGGAGACCCAGTACTTC. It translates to CSVELGETQYF.

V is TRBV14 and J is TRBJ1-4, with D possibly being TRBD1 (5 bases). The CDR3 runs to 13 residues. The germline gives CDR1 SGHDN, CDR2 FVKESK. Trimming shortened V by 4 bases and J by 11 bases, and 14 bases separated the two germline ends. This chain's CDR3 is CASSRGREGKLFF. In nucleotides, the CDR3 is TGTGCCAGCAGCCGAGGCAGGGAGGGGAAACTGTTTTTT.

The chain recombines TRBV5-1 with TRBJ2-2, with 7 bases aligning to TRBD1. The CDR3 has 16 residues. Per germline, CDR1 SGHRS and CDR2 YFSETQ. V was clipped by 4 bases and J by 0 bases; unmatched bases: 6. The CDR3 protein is CASSRYGTANTGELFF. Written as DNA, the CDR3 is TGCGCCAGCAGCCGATACGGGACAGCGAACACCGGGGAGCTGTTTTTT.

The CDR3 loop is CASSRTVGLDYEQYF. The CDR3 DNA reads TGTGCCAGCAGCAGGACAGTCGGACTTGACTACGAGCAGTACTTC. This chain connects TRBV5-5 to TRBJ2-7, with D maybe TRBD1 (6 bases). This CDR3 is built from 15 residues. Looked up from germline, CDR1 is SGHKS and CDR2 is YYEKEE (reference sequence). The germline V and J ends were trimmed by 4 bases and 3 bases, with 17 bases remaining between them. The whole variable domain, filled in from reference TRBV5-5 and TRBJ2-7, reads DAGVTQSPTHLIKTRGQQVTLRCSPISGHKSVSWYQQVLGQGPQFIFQYYEKEERGRGNFPDRFSARQFPNYSSELNVNALLLGDSALYLCASSRTVGLDYEQYFGPGTRLTVT.

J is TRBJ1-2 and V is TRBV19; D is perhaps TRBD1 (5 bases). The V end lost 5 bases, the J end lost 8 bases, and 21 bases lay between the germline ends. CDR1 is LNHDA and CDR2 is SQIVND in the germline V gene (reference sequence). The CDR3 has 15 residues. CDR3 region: CASSPDRTAGRGYTF. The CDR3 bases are TGTGCCAGTAGTCCCGACAGAACTGCTGGTAGGGGCTACACCTTC.

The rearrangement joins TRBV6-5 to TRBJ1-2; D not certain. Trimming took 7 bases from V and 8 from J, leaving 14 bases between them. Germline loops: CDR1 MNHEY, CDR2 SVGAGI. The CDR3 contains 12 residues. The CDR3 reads CASTSLYSGYTF. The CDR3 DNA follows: TGTGCCAGCACCTCCCTTTACTCGGGCTACACCTTC.

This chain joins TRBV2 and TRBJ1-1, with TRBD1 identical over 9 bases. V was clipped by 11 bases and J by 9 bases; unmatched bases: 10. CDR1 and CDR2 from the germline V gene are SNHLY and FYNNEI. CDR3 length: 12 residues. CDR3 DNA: TGTGCCCCAGGTCAGGACAGGGGCCAAGCTTTCTTT. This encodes CAPGQDRGQAFF.

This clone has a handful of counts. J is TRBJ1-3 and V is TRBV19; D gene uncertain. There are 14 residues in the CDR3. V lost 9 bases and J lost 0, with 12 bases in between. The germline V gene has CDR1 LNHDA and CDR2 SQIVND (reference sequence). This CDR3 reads CASRYRSSGNTIYF. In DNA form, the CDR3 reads TGTGCCAGCCGGTACCGAAGCTCTGGAAACACCATATATTTT.

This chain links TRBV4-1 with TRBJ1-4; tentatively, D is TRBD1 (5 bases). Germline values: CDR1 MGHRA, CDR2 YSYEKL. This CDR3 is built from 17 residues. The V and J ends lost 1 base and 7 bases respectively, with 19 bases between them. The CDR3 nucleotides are TGCGCCAGCAGCCAAGGGGTTCGGGGCATAGCGGGTGAAAAACTGTTTTTT. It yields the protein CASSQGVRGIAGEKLFF.

The CDR3 nucleotides read TGTGCCAGCAGCTTTACTAGCGGGATGAGTTTTGTGACCACAGATACGCAGTATTTT. Amino acids: CASSFTSGMSFVTTDTQYF. The V call is TRBV5-6, the J call TRBJ2-3; 10 nucleotides match TRBD2. V shed 2 bases, J shed 2 bases, and the junction held 14 bases outside the gene matches. The CDR3 extends over 19 amino acids. The V gene's germline CDR1 is SGHDT and CDR2 YYEEEE.

CDR3: CASSLVPGGQETQYF. The CDR3 nucleotides are TGCGCCAGCAGCTTGGTCCCAGGGGGCCAAGAGACCCAGTACTTC. V gene TRBV5-1 combines with J gene TRBJ2-5; 7 positions match TRBD1. V lost 0 bases and J lost 1; bases outside the gene matches: 3. Per the germline V gene, CDR1 is SGHRS and CDR2 is YFSETQ. The CDR3 sequence is 15 residues long.

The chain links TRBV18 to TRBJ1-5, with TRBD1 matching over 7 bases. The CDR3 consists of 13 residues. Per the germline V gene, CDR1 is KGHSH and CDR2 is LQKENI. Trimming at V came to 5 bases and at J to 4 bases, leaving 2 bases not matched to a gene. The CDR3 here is CASSGDRNQPQHF. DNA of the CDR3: TGTGCCAGCTCAGGGGACAGAAATCAGCCCCAGCATTTT.

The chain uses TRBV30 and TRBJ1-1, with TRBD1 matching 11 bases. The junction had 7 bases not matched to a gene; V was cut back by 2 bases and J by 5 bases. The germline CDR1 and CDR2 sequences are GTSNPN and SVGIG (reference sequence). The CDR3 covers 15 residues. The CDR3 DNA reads TGTGCCTGGAGTAGGACAGGGGGCCCAGGTACTGAAGCTTTCTTT. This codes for CAWSRTGGPGTEAFF.

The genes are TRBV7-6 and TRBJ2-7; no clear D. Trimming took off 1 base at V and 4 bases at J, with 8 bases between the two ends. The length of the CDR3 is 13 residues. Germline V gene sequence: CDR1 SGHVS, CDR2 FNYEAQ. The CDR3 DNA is TGTGCCAGCAGCTTAGAAAATACTTACGAGCAGTACTTC. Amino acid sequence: CASSLENTYEQYF.

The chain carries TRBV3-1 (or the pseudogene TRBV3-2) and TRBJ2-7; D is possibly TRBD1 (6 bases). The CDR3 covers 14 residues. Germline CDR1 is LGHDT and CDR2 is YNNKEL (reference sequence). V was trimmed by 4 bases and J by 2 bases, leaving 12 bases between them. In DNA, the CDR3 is TGTGCCAGCAGCCCGAGGACAGCTACCTACGAGCAGTACTTC. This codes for CASSPRTATYEQYF.

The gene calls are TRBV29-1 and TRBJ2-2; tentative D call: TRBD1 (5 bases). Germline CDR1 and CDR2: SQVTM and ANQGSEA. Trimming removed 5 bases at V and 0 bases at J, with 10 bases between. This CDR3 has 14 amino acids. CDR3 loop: CSVLQDANTGELFF. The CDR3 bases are TGCAGCGTTTTACAGGACGCGAACACCGGGGAGCTGTTTTTT.

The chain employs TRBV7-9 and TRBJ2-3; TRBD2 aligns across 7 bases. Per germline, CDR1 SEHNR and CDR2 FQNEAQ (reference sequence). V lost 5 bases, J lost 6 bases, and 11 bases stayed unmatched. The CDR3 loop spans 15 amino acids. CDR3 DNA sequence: TGTGCCAGCAGCCACCCGGCGGGAGCAACCGATACGCAGTATTTT. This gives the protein CASSHPAGATDTQYF.

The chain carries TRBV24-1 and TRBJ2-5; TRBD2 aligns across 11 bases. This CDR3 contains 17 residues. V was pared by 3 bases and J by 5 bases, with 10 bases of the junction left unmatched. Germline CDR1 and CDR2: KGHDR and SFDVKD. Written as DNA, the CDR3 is TGTGCCACCAGTGATCCCGGGACTAGCGGCATGCGGGAGACCCAGTACTTC. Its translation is CATSDPGTSGMRETQYF.

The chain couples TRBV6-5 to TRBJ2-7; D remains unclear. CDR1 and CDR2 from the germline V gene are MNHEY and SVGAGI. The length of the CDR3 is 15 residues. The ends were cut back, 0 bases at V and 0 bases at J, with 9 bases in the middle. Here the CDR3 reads CASSYSEKLSYEQYF. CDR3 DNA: TGTGCCAGCAGTTACTCTGAGAAGCTCTCCTACGAGCAGTACTTC.

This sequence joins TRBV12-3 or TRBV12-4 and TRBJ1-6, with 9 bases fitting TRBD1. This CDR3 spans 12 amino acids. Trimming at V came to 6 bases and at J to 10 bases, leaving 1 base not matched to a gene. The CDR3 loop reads CASRTGGSPLHF. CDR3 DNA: TGTGCCAGCAGGACAGGGGGGTCACCCCTCCACTTT.